The clone carrying this T cell receptor (beta chain) showed up just once. This sample is part of a study of blood T cell repertoires in COVID-19. About the research overall: Acute and convalescent COVID-19 specimens originated in the United States, Italy and Spain. The cDNA or gDNA used as material had been derived from T cells, B-cell-depleted T cells, or PBMCs.

The CDR3 has 16 residues. Germline V gene sequence: CDR1 LGHDT, CDR2 YNNKEL (reference sequence). V lost 1 base to trimming and J lost 9 bases, with 19 bases between them. In the original workflow: Amplification from reference gene primers served as the basis for estimated nucleated cell counts. Measured with immunoSEQ multiplex PCR; TCRdb has only the in-frame clones, and not every one. The DNA gave D and trimming, while V, J and clone size come from that table. The repertoire holds under 250,000 clones, approximately 80% seen once, with 5% to 6.5% in the top ten. This chain connects TRBV3-1 (or the pseudogene TRBV3-2) to TRBJ2-1; possibly TRBD1 for D (6 bases). This receptor was identified in a woman aged 60 to 75 who had recovered from COVID-19. Sequenced material: peripheral blood. The CDR3 bases are TGTGCCAGCAGCCAAGTCCCGCCCAGGGGCTCGGGTGAGCAGTTCTTC. Translation: CASSQVPPRGSGEQFF.